What follows are 27 T cell receptor beta chains derived from one specimen sequenced in a study of OX40 agonist ivuxolimab in advanced cancers. Clones were read by immunoSEQ multiplex PCR, and TCRdb kept only the in-frame ones, dropping some. Here the sample spans about 48,000 clones, more than 80% being singletons. The sequencing here drew on CD4+ or CD8+ T cells sorted from blood, taken in a trial of the OX40 agonist ivuxolimab. The receptor source for this set is an adult with an advanced solid tumor such as melanoma, head and neck, liver or kidney cancer.

This clone was seen a single time. V gene TRBV7-2 combines with J gene TRBJ2-6; D is ambiguous. The CDR3 extends over 15 amino acids. V gave up 5 bases and J gave up 1 base, with 9 bases separating them. Germline V gene sequence: CDR1 SGHTA, CDR2 FQGNSA. CDR3 in DNA: TGTGCCAGCAGCCGATTAGGGTCTGGGGCCAACGTCCTGACTTTC. This translates into CASSRLGSGANVLTF. The full variable domain, completed using reference TRBV7-2 and TRBJ2-6, is GAGVSQSPSNKVTEKGKDVELRCDPISGHTALYWYRQSLGQGLEFLIYFQGNSAPDKSGLPSDRFSAERTGGSVSTLTIQRTQQEDSAVYLCASSRLGSGANVLTFGAGSRLTVL.

The chain employs TRBV6-5 and TRBJ2-7; D possibly corresponds to TRBD2 (5 bases). The CDR3 contains 15 residues. In germline, CDR1 is MNHEY, CDR2 SVGAGI. V was pared by 0 bases and J by 2 bases, with 11 bases between. CDR3 protein: CASSYSRTEAYEQYF. CDR3 in DNA: TGTGCCAGCAGTTACTCCAGGACGGAGGCCTACGAGCAGTACTTC.

The rearrangement uses TRBV7-8 and TRBJ2-2; 11 positions match TRBD2. CDR3 length: 17 amino acids. The ends lost 7 bases at V and 6 bases at J; junction bases unmatched: 13. The germline CDR1 and CDR2 sequences are SGHVS and FQNEAQ. The CDR3 nucleotides read TGTGCCAGCAACCTACTAGCGGGGGCCTTCTTACCCGGGGAGCTGTTTTTT. Translation: CASNLLAGAFLPGELFF.

This sequence joins TRBV11-3 and TRBJ2-3, with TRBD1 matching 9 bases. V shed 5 bases, J shed 0 bases, and the junction held 6 bases outside the gene matches. From germline, CDR1 is SGHNT and CDR2 YENEEA. The CDR3 covers 16 residues. The CDR3 reads CASSQQGAASTDTQYF. The CDR3 DNA is TGTGCCAGCAGCCAACAGGGGGCCGCTAGCACAGATACGCAGTATTTT.

The gene calls are TRBV6-4 and TRBJ1-1; 9 bases map to TRBD1. The CDR3 has 16 residues. Germline CDR1 reads MRHNA; CDR2 reads SNTAGT. Trimming removed 8 bases from V and 1 base from J; junction bases left unmatched: 11. CDR3 amino acids: CASRSGGQGSNTEAFF. CDR3 nucleotides: TGTGCCAGCCGATCTGGGGGACAGGGTTCGAACACTGAAGCTTTCTTT.

This chain connects TRBV9 to TRBJ1-2; D is perhaps TRBD1 (5 bases). The germline V gene encodes CDR1 SGDLS and CDR2 YYNGEE. The CDR3 loop spans 16 amino acids. V was clipped by 4 bases and J by 1 base, with 17 bases between them. The CDR3 sequence is CASSSRDGTLNYGYTF. In DNA, the CDR3 is TGTGCCAGCAGCTCCCGGGACGGGACCCTTAACTATGGCTACACCTTC.

The rearrangement links TRBV5-1 to TRBJ1-4, with a possible D match to TRBD1 (6 bases). Germline V lookup: CDR1 SGHRS, CDR2 YFSETQ. With 4 bases removed from V and 5 bases from J, the gap between germline ends came to 15 bases. The CDR3 loop spans 15 amino acids. The CDR3 is CASSQREGGNEKLFF. CDR3 nucleotides: TGCGCCAGCAGCCAACGGGAGGGGGGCAATGAAAAACTGTTTTTT.

This chain joins TRBV6-1 and TRBJ2-4; 11 bases are a match to TRBD2. With V trimmed by 3 bases and J by 3 bases, 7 bases remained unmatched. This CDR3 comprises 17 residues. The germline gives CDR1 MNHNS, CDR2 SASEGT. CDR3: CASSDSGGARGKNIQYF. CDR3 sequence (DNA): TGTGCCAGCAGTGATAGCGGGGGGGCCCGTGGCAAAAACATTCAGTACTTC.

J is TRBJ2-1 and V is TRBV15, with no clear D. The length of the CDR3 is 15 residues. The germline gives CDR1 LNHNV, CDR2 YYDKDF (reference sequence). Trimming shortened V by 3 bases and J by 3 bases, and 12 bases separated the two germline ends. CDR3 DNA: TGTGCCACCAGCAGTGATAAAAAAAACTACAATGAGCAGTTCTTC. It yields the protein CATSSDKKNYNEQFF.

As for this clone: The junction differs from germline at one of its ends, possibly a read error. The V and J genes are TRBV7-7 and TRBJ2-2, with D unclear. The CDR3 is 13 amino acids. Looked up from germline, CDR1 is SSHAT and CDR2 is FNYEAQ (reference sequence). The CDR3 DNA is TGTGCTAGCAGCCCGTCTTACACCGGGGAGCTGTTTTTT. This sequence encodes CASSPSYTGELFF.

The chain is built from TRBV5-1 and TRBJ2-2, with TRBD2 matching over 8 bases. Germline trimming cut 2 bases from V and 0 bases from J; bases unmatched to any gene: 3. CDR1 is SGHRS and CDR2 is YFSETQ in the germline V gene. The CDR3 is 16 residues long. The CDR3 protein is CASSFSGGPNTGELFF. In DNA, the CDR3 is TGCGCCAGCAGCTTTTCGGGGGGGCCGAACACCGGGGAGCTGTTTTTT.

The chain couples TRBV30 to TRBJ1-1, with D uncertain. In germline, CDR1 is GTSNPN, CDR2 SVGIG (reference sequence). The V end lost 1 base, the J end lost 7 bases, and 7 bases lay between the germline ends. The CDR3 sequence is 11 residues long. This CDR3 reads CAWSEQVEAFF. DNA for the CDR3: TGTGCCTGGAGTGAGCAGGTTGAAGCTTTCTTT.

J is TRBJ2-1 and V is TRBV11-2; D is ambiguous. The V end lost 3 bases, the J end lost 9 bases, and 6 bases lay between the germline ends. CDR1 is SGHAT and CDR2 is FQNNGV in the germline V gene. The CDR3 contains 11 residues. CDR3 DNA sequence: TGTGCCAGCAGCTTCATGGTTGAGCAGTTCTTC. Translating gives CASSFMVEQFF.

The genes are TRBV18 and TRBJ1-2; D is unresolved. In germline, CDR1 is KGHSH, CDR2 LQKENI. Trimming removed 6 bases at V and 4 bases at J, with 9 bases between. CDR3 length: 12 residues. CDR3 protein: CASSVDGYGYTF. The CDR3 DNA follows: TGTGCCAGCTCTGTCGACGGCTATGGCTACACCTTC.

The V gene is TRBV6-5, the J gene TRBJ2-3; no definite D call. Trimming pared 0 bases from V and 2 bases from J, leaving 12 bases between. Germline-derived CDR1 and CDR2 are MNHEY and SVGAGI. CDR3 length equals 16 residues. CDR3 sequence: CASSYSVLRNTDTQYF. The DNA for the CDR3 is TGTGCCAGCAGTTACTCGGTTTTGCGGAACACAGATACGCAGTATTTT.

V is TRBV4-2 and J is TRBJ1-4, with D possibly matching TRBD1 (5 bases). Trimming left V 0 bases short and J 4 bases short, with 9 bases between. Germline CDR1 LGHNA, CDR2 YNFKEQ. This CDR3 contains 15 residues. The CDR3 here is CASSQEKQGNEKLFF. For the CDR3, the DNA is TGTGCCAGCAGCCAAGAGAAGCAGGGTAATGAAAAACTGTTTTTT.

The V call is TRBV4-3, the J call TRBJ1-6; the D gene is possibly TRBD1 (5 bases). The V and J ends lost 0 bases and 9 bases respectively, with 12 bases between them. The germline gives CDR1 LGHNA, CDR2 YSLEER. The length of the CDR3 is 15 residues. CDR3 bases: TGCGCCAGCAGCCAAGAGGGGGGGGGAGCTTCACCCCTCCACTTT. This translates into CASSQEGGGASPLHF.

The V gene is TRBV18, the J gene TRBJ2-5, with TRBD2 matching over 10 bases. Per germline, CDR1 KGHSH and CDR2 LQKENI. CDR3 length: 15 amino acids. The J segment lost 2 bases and the V segment lost 2 bases, leaving 2 bases of the junction unmatched. CDR3 protein: CASSPVAGGQETQYF. CDR3 DNA: TGTGCCAGCTCACCAGTAGCGGGGGGACAAGAGACCCAGTACTTC.

The genes are TRBV7-2 and TRBJ2-7; 7 bases match TRBD1. V shed 5 bases and J 2 bases; nucleotides not matched to a gene: 12. CDR1 is SGHTA, CDR2 FQGNSA, per germline. This CDR3 contains 16 residues. The CDR3 sequence is CASSPRGRQGTYEQYF. CDR3 in DNA: TGTGCCAGCAGCCCACGCGGTAGACAGGGAACCTACGAGCAGTACTTC.

The V call is TRBV6-6, the J call TRBJ1-6; possible D gene TRBD1, 6 bases. The CDR3 is 16 residues long. Per the germline V gene, CDR1 is MNHNY and CDR2 is SVGAGI (reference sequence). Trimming took 5 bases from V and 9 from J, leaving 20 bases between them. CDR3 sequence (DNA): TGTGCCAGCAGTCCACCGAGGGGGGCTTTAGTTTCACCCCTCCACTTT. Translated: CASSPPRGALVSPLHF.

This clone was found once. As DNA, the CDR3 is TGTGCCAGTAGTCTGAAGACAGGAGGAACTTACGGCTACACCTTC. Residues: CASSLKTGGTYGYTF. This rearrangement joins TRBV19 to TRBJ1-2, with D perhaps matching TRBD1 (6 bases). The germline V gene encodes CDR1 LNHDA and CDR2 SQIVND (reference sequence). The CDR3 covers 15 residues. Trimming took off 5 bases at V and 8 bases at J, with 21 bases between the two ends.

The chain recombines TRBV5-6 with TRBJ1-6, with 8 nucleotides matching TRBD1. The CDR3 loop spans 15 amino acids. Per the germline V gene, CDR1 is SGHDT and CDR2 is YYEEEE. V dropped 2 bases and J dropped 8; count of bases not matched to a gene: 6. The CDR3 sequence: CASSFVDRVDSPLHF. As DNA, the CDR3 is TGTGCCAGCAGCTTCGTGGACAGGGTCGATTCACCCCTCCACTTT.

The CDR3 bases are TGTGCCAGCAGCTTGGGGGCTGATAGCAATCAGCCCCAGCATTTT. Its translation: CASSLGADSNQPQHF. The chain combines TRBV7-2 with TRBJ1-5, with D maybe TRBD1 (6 bases). This CDR3 is built from 15 residues. CDR1 is SGHTA, CDR2 FQGNSA, per germline. V was pared by 3 bases and J by 0 bases, with 9 bases between.

The chain joins TRBV5-1 to TRBJ2-3, with 13 bases aligning to TRBD2. CDR3 length equals 17 residues. The junction had 5 bases not matched to a gene; V was cut back by 4 bases and J by 0 bases. Germline-derived CDR1 and CDR2 are SGHRS and YFSETQ. CDR3 residues: CASSQRLAGGSTDTQYF. The CDR3 DNA follows: TGCGCCAGCAGCCAACGACTAGCGGGGGGAAGCACAGATACGCAGTATTTT.

The genes are TRBV7-2 and TRBJ2-5, with TRBD2 matching 14 bases. The trim removed 5 bases at V and 6 bases at J, leaving 5 bases unmatched. Germline CDR1 is SGHTA and CDR2 is FQGNSA. CDR3 length: 15 amino acids. CDR3 in amino acids: CASSQGLAGDKTQYF. CDR3 nucleotide sequence: TGTGCCAGCAGCCAGGGACTAGCGGGGGATAAGACCCAGTACTTC.

This clone was detected once. CDR3 nucleotides: TGTGCCAGCAGTGACGGACTAGCGTCAGTCTACGAGCAGTACTTC. It codes for CASSDGLASVYEQYF. This rearrangement joins TRBV11-2 to TRBJ2-7, with 9 bases lining up with TRBD2. CDR3 length equals 15 residues. V shed 6 bases and J 3 bases; nucleotides not matched to a gene: 9. CDR1 is SGHAT and CDR2 is FQNNGV in the germline V gene.

The chain is built from TRBV5-1 and TRBJ1-5; a weak D match, TRBD1 (5 bases). CDR3 length: 15 amino acids. V lost 4 bases, J lost 2 bases, and 13 bases lay in between. Germline loops: CDR1 SGHRS, CDR2 YFSETQ. In DNA, the CDR3 is TGCGCCAGCAGCGCCTCGGGACGGGGCAATCAGCCCCAGCATTTT. Amino acid sequence: CASSASGRGNQPQHF.